The clone carrying this T cell receptor (beta chain) was found a few times. What it binds is not known. This entry comes from a study of spatial heterogeneity in lung cancer. Whole-study results and caveats: Ubiquitous expanded tumor TCRs were seen in blood more at resection than at follow-up.

Germline CDR1 SGHTA, CDR2 FQGNSA. The CDR3 length is 13 residues. V gave up 5 bases and J gave up 7 bases; unmatched junction bases: 4. The presence of a unique molecular identifier marked each TCR cDNA molecule. TCRdb recomputed calls from the 5' RACE reads with MiXCR, one row per CDR3 protein. Among 45,000 or so distinct CDR3 sequences listed, over 9.5% were seen once. The time point denotes: sample taken at primary tumor resection. Sequencing was performed on whole RNA extracted from tumor and nontumor lung tissue, or from frozen PBMC, and the material was left unsorted. The V gene is TRBV7-2, the J gene TRBJ1-4; TRBD1 agrees at 7 bases. Source: PBMCs, taken at surgery. The receptor was isolated from a female donor with early-stage non-small cell lung cancer. CDR3 in amino acids: CASSVDRVEKLFF. As DNA, the CDR3 is TGTGCCAGCAGCGTAGACAGGGTTGAAAAACTGTTTTTT.